What follows are 22 T cell receptor beta chains derived from one specimen sequenced in a study of T cells after yellow fever vaccination. TCRdb independently ran MiXCR on the 5' RACE reads; one entry per CDR3 protein. Of 450,000 to 600,000 distinct CDR3 sequences listed, 17% are singletons. The sequencing here drew on PBMCs, taken 5 days after the first yellow fever vaccination. The receptors stem from a young man who received the YFV17D yellow fever vaccine.

A word on this clonotype: At one boundary the junction diverges from the germline segment, which might be a read error. The rearrangement joins TRBV7-9 to TRBJ2-4; no definite D call. Per germline, CDR1 SEHNR and CDR2 FQNEAQ (reference sequence). The CDR3 is 13 amino acids. The CDR3 sequence: CASSLNSKTIQYF. The CDR3 bases are TGTGCCAGCAGCTTGAACAGCAAAACCATTCAGTACTTC.

This clonotype appeared a few times. The chain carries TRBV18 and TRBJ1-1; a possible D gene is TRBD1 (5 bases). The CDR3 length is 14 residues. Trimming removed 3 bases at V and 6 bases at J, with 14 bases between. Looked up from germline, CDR1 is KGHSH and CDR2 is LQKENI. The CDR3 bases are TGTGCCAGCTCACCGACCGGGACGGACTCTGAAGCTTTCTTT. It translates to CASSPTGTDSEAFF.

This clonotype was found a few times. The chain carries TRBV3-1 and TRBJ2-5, with D perhaps assigned TRBD1 or TRBD2 (6 bases each). V lost 0 bases and J lost 7, with 12 bases in between. This CDR3 has 14 residues. CDR1 and CDR2 (germline): LGHDT, YNNKEL (reference sequence). Here the CDR3 DNA reads TGTGCCAGCAGCCAAGATACACAGGGAGGGACCCAGTACTTC. Translated: CASSQDTQGGTQYF.

This sequence joins TRBV2 and TRBJ2-7; 13 positions agree with TRBD2. The ends lost 7 bases at V and 2 bases at J; junction bases unmatched: 5. CDR1 is SNHLY and CDR2 is FYNNEI in the germline V gene. This CDR3 is 15 amino acids long. The CDR3: CASTLGLAGAYEQYV. The DNA of the CDR3 is TGTGCCAGCACCTTAGGACTAGCGGGGGCCTACGAGCAGTACGTC.

The table lists this clonotype with a few counts. The chain is built from TRBV7-9 and TRBJ2-5; 7 bases fit TRBD1. The CDR3 consists of 13 residues. V was pared by 7 bases and J by 5 bases, with 7 bases of the junction left unmatched. From germline, CDR1 is SEHNR and CDR2 FQNEAQ (reference sequence). CDR3 nucleotides: TGTGCCAGCACCGAAAGCAGGGGGGAGACCCAGTACTTC. Protein product: CASTESRGETQYF.

The rearrangement uses TRBV18 and TRBJ2-5; 9 nucleotides line up with TRBD1. Unmatched junction bases numbered 8, after V lost 6 bases and J lost 6 bases. Germline V gene data show CDR1 as KGHSH and CDR2 as LQKENI. The CDR3 is made up of 14 amino acids. This chain's CDR3 is CASSGGQGVQTQYF. The CDR3 DNA is TGTGCCAGCTCCGGGGGACAGGGAGTTCAGACCCAGTACTTC.

The gene calls are TRBV7-9 and TRBJ2-7, with unresolved D. Per germline, CDR1 SEHNR and CDR2 FQNEAQ (reference sequence). V was shortened by 1 base and J by 5 bases, with 3 bases between the two germline ends. The CDR3 has 11 residues. CDR3 residues: CASSLVNEQYF. The CDR3 nucleotides read TGTGCCAGCAGCTTAGTAAACGAGCAGTACTTC.

This clonotype was observed a few times. The V call is TRBV19, the J call TRBJ2-5; 13 nucleotides agree with TRBD2. The length of the CDR3 is 18 residues. Trimming at V came to 5 bases and at J to 5 bases, leaving 14 bases not matched to a gene. Germline CDR1 LNHDA, CDR2 SQIVND (reference sequence). The CDR3 region has the DNA TGTGCCAGTAGTCCAAGACTAGCGGGGGGCCCATCGGGCGAGACCCAGTACTTC. This sequence encodes CASSPRLAGGPSGETQYF.

Notes on this clonotype: The junction does not match germline at one end; this may be a read error. The chain has TRBV7-9 and TRBJ2-4, with D possibly TRBD2 on 5 matching bases. Germline V gene lookup returns CDR1 SEHNR and CDR2 FQNEAQ (reference sequence). The CDR3 loop spans 15 amino acids. This CDR3 reads CASSFRGLAKNILYF. As DNA, the CDR3 is TGTGCCAGCAGCTTCCGGGGTTTAGCCAAAAACATTCTGTACTTC. The whole variable domain, filled in from reference TRBV7-9 and TRBJ2-4, reads DTGVSQNPRHKITKRGQNVTFRCDPISEHNRLYWYRQTLGQGPEFLTYFQNEAQLEKSRLLSDRFSAERPKGSFSTLEIQRTEQGDSAMYLCASSFRGLAKNILYFGAGTRLSVL.

This clonotype has just a few counts. This chain connects TRBV5-1 to TRBJ1-1; 11 positions agree with TRBD1. Germline-derived CDR1 and CDR2 are SGHRS and YFSETQ. This CDR3 has 14 amino acids. The V segment lost 0 bases and the J segment 10 bases; nucleotides outside the gene matches: 5. In DNA, the CDR3 is TGCGCCAGCAGCTTGGCCGGGACAGGGGGACGAGCTTTCTTT. Encoded protein: CASSLAGTGGRAFF.

The gene calls are TRBV24-1 and TRBJ2-1; D possibly corresponds to TRBD1 (6 bases). Trimming took 1 base from V and 1 from J, leaving 10 bases between them. The germline V gene encodes CDR1 KGHDR and CDR2 SFDVKD. The CDR3 sequence is 16 residues long. CDR3 loop: CATSDFGQRSYNEQFF. DNA for the CDR3: TGTGCCACCAGTGATTTCGGACAGAGATCCTACAATGAGCAGTTCTTC.

This clonotype has a count of ten or more. This chain joins TRBV5-1 and TRBJ1-6; tentative D call: TRBD1 (5 bases). This CDR3 is 15 amino acids long. The V and J ends lost 6 bases and 8 bases respectively, with 18 bases between them. Germline V CDR1 and CDR2: SGHRS, YFSETQ. CDR3 sequence reads: CASTIVGGLDSPLHF. Written as DNA, the CDR3 is TGCGCCAGCACCATCGTTGGGGGTTTGGATTCACCCCTCCACTTT.

The sample holds a few counts of this clonotype. The V call is TRBV12-3 or TRBV12-4, the J call TRBJ1-5, with D possibly matching TRBD1 (6 bases). The V end was cut by 5 bases, the J end by 1 base, with 12 bases between. The CDR3 is 15 residues long. The CDR3, as DNA: TGTGCCAGCAGTGCAGGGACAAGGAGCAATCAGCCCCAGCATTTT. This encodes CASSAGTRSNQPQHF.

This clonotype was counted many times. V usage is TRBV5-1 and J usage is TRBJ2-2; no definite D call. V gave up 0 bases and J gave up 2 bases, with 11 bases separating them. Germline V CDR1 and CDR2: SGHRS, YFSETQ. This CDR3 is built from 16 residues. CDR3 region: CASSLASGFNTGELFF. The CDR3 region has the DNA TGCGCCAGCAGCTTGGCATCCGGATTCAACACCGGGGAGCTGTTTTTT.

The chain links TRBV24-1 to TRBJ2-5; 8 nucleotides match TRBD1. This CDR3 spans 16 amino acids. Germline trimming cut 2 bases from V and 4 bases from J; bases unmatched to any gene: 8. From germline, CDR1 is KGHDR and CDR2 SFDVKD. CDR3 bases: TGTGCCACCAGTGATTCCGACAGGGGAGGAGGAGAGACCCAGTACTTC. Protein sequence: CATSDSDRGGGETQYF.

This chain links TRBV27 with TRBJ2-7; a possible D gene is TRBD2 (5 bases). CDR3 length: 15 residues. In germline, CDR1 is MNHEY, CDR2 SMNVEV (reference sequence). V gave up 5 bases and J gave up 0 bases, with 14 bases separating them. CDR3 DNA: TGTGCCAGCAGTCCCAGGACGGGAAACTCCTACGAGCAGTACGTC. It specifies CASSPRTGNSYEQYV.

There are a few counts of this clonotype. The chain couples TRBV20-1 to TRBJ2-3, with 8 nucleotides matching TRBD1. The CDR3 has 13 amino acids. Germline CDR1 reads DFQATT; CDR2 reads SNEGSKA (reference sequence). Unmatched junction bases numbered 2, after V lost 1 base and J lost 5 bases. The CDR3 sequence: CSARVQGGDTQYF. The CDR3 coding sequence is TGCAGTGCTAGAGTACAGGGGGGAGATACGCAGTATTTT.

The sample holds a few counts of this clonotype. The chain recombines TRBV6-2 or TRBV6-3 with TRBJ2-7, with 9 positions matching TRBD1. The CDR3 spans 14 residues. After removal of 6 bases from V and 3 bases from J, the junction contained 6 bases not matched to a gene. Germline V CDR1 and CDR2: MNHEY, SVGEGT. CDR3 nucleotides: TGTGCCAGCAGAAGGGACAGGGTGGGCTACGAGCAGTACTTC. It translates to CASRRDRVGYEQYF.

The rearrangement joins TRBV7-3 to TRBJ2-3; the D is unclear. The V gene's germline CDR1 is SGHTA and CDR2 FQGTGA. V was clipped by 2 bases and J by 12 bases, with 12 bases between them. The length of the CDR3 is 12 residues. CDR3 sequence (DNA): TGTGCCAGCAGCTTAGAAACCTCCCCCCAGTATTTT. Amino acid sequence: CASSLETSPQYF. The entire variable domain, with the rest obtained from reference TRBV7-3 and TRBJ2-3, is as follows: GAGVSQTPSNKVTEKGKYVELRCDPISGHTALYWYRQSLGQGPEFLIYFQGTGAADDSGLPNDRFFAVRPEGSVSTLKIQRTERGDSAVYLCASSLETSPQYFGPGTRLTVL.

The chain uses TRBV6-2 or TRBV6-3 and TRBJ2-2, with D tentatively TRBD2 (6 bases). This CDR3 is 16 amino acids long. Germline CDR1 reads MNHEY; CDR2 reads SVGEGT. V gave up 2 bases and J gave up 3 bases, with 13 bases separating them. The CDR3 sequence is CASSYGVEGYTGELFF. CDR3 nucleotide sequence: TGTGCCAGCAGTTACGGTGTGGAGGGCTACACCGGGGAGCTGTTTTTT.

This chain connects TRBV6-1 to TRBJ1-2; 9 bases are shared with TRBD1. The CDR3 contains 14 residues. Trimming at V came to 9 bases and at J to 4 bases, leaving 9 bases not matched to a gene. Germline V gives CDR1 MNHNS, CDR2 SASEGT. Written as DNA, the CDR3 is TGTGCCAGTAGCCTGGACAGGGGAACCTATGGCTACACCTTC. It is translated as CASSLDRGTYGYTF.

This clonotype appeared a single time. No conserved phenylalanine or tryptophan is present at the end of the CDR3, so a read error is the likely explanation. The V gene is TRBV5-1, the J gene TRBJ2-1, with D uncertain. The CDR3 loop spans 18 amino acids. The germline CDR1 and CDR2 sequences are SGHRS and YFSETQ. Trimming shortened V by 4 bases and J by 6 bases, and 26 bases separated the two germline ends. The CDR3 loop reads CASSPTQIAVYWVNEQFL. In DNA form, the CDR3 reads TGCGCCAGCAGCCCGACCCAGATTGCGGTATATTGGGTCAATGAGCAGTTCCTC.